One T cell receptor beta chain is described in this entry. The sample has other DNA sequences that encode this CDR3 too. This table comes from immunoSEQ multiplex PCR, and its TCRdb copy is limited to in-frame clones, with some not included. The table has 2.3 million or so clones, 93% seen once. Trimming took off 0 bases at V and 5 bases at J, with 11 bases between the two ends. CDR3 length: 14 amino acids. Germline V gene data show CDR1 as SGHRS and CDR2 as YFSETQ. The data are from a study of shared clonotypes between healthy human individuals. The material sequenced was naive CD4+ T cells from PBMCs. Subset: CD45RA+ positively selected. This TCR derives from a man younger than 35 in good health. Some clones in this sample may be carry-over from other donors' samples. The gene calls are TRBV5-1 and TRBJ1-1; D is perhaps TRBD1 (6 bases). DNA for the CDR3: TGCGCCAGCAGCTTGGTGGGCAGGGGTACTGAAGCTTTCTTT. Translated: CASSLVGRGTEAFF.